The present TCR beta chain was sequenced within a study of patients and donors after allogeneic stem cell transplantation. The length of the CDR3 is 15 residues. Germline CDR1 reads LGHDT; CDR2 reads YNNKEL (reference sequence). Deletions cut 0 bases from V and 2 bases from J, with 10 bases between. TCRdb re-called the RT-PCR reads with MiXCR, one entry per CDR3 protein. The sample lists some 880,000 distinct CDR3 sequences; about a sixth were seen once. Sequencing input: blood, either unsorted or a sorted T cell fraction (not recorded which). The TCR was taken from a human donor who was either an allogeneic HSCT recipient or a stem cell or donor lymphocyte infusion donor (not recorded which). It is not recorded whose cells these are; they may come from a transplant donor. The chain couples TRBV3-1 to TRBJ1-1; D remains unclear. CDR3 coding DNA: TGTGCCAGCAGCCAAGATGGGTCGGACAACACTGAAGCTTTCTTT. As protein: CASSQDGSDNTEAFF.